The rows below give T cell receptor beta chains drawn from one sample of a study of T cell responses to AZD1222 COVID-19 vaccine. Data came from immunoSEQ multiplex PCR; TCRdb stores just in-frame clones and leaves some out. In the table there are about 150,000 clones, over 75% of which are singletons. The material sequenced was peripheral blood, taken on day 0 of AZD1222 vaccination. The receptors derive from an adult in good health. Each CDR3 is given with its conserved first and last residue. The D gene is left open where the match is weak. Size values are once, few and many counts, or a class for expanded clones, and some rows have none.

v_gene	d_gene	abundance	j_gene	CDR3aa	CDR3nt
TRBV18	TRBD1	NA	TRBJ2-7	CASSPPGQFHEQYF	TGTGCCAGCTCGCCGCCGGGACAGTTCCACGAGCAGTACTTC
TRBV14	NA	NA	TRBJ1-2	CASSPRGFNYGYTF	TGTGCCAGCAGCCCCCGGGGGTTCAACTATGGCTACACCTTC
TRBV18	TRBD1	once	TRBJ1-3	CASSPGTGRNTIYF	TGTGCCAGCTCACCCGGGACAGGGAGAAACACCATATATTTT
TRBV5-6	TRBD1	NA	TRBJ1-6	CASSMGQGAYNSPLHF	TGTGCCAGCAGCATGGGACAGGGCGCTTATAATTCACCCCTCCACTTT
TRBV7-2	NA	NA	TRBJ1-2	CASSLDWGRANYGYTF	TGTGCCAGCAGCTTAGACTGGGGTAGAGCTAACTATGGCTACACCTTC
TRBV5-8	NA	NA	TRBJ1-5	CASSSWGAQPQHF	TGTGCCAGCAGCTCATGGGGTGCTCAGCCCCAGCATTTT
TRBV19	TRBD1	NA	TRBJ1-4	CASRPGQTIEKLFF	TGTGCCAGTAGACCGGGACAGACCATTGAAAAACTGTTTTTT
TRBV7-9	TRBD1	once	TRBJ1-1	CASSFGTGGTEAFF	TGTGCCAGCAGCTTCGGGACAGGGGGAACTGAAGCTTTCTTT
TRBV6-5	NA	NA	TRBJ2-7	CASSLLRSYEQYF	TGTGCCAGCAGTTTATTACGGTCCTACGAGCAGTACTTC
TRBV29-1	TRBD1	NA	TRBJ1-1	CSVEEWGTGVNTEAFF	TGCAGCGTTGAAGAGTGGGGGACAGGAGTGAACACTGAAGCTTTCTTT
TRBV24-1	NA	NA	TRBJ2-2	CATRGGLAGELFF	TGTGCCACCAGGGGGGGTTTGGCCGGGGAGCTGTTTTTT
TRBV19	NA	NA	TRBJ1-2	CASSRGADLNYGYTF	TGTGCCAGTAGTCGGGGGGCAGACCTTAACTATGGCTACACCTTC
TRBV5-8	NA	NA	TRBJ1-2	CASSLTGRVAYGYTF	TGTGCCAGCAGCTTGACGGGCAGGGTCGCCTATGGCTACACCTTC
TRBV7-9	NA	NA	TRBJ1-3	CASSFSPAGNTIYF	TGTGCCAGCAGCTTTAGTCCGGCTGGAAACACCATATATTTT
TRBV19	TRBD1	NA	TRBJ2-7	CASSRDSSYEQYF	TGTGCCAGTAGTCGGGACAGCTCCTACGAGCAGTACTTC
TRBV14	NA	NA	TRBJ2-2	CASSQNRFYTGELFF	TGTGCCAGCAGCCAAAACAGATTTTACACCGGGGAGCTGTTTTTT
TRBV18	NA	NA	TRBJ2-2	CASSPLHTGELFF	TGTGCCAGCTCACCGCTTCACACCGGGGAGCTGTTTTTT
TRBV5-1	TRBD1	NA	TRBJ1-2	CASSMRQGPDYGYTF	TGCGCCAGCAGCATGCGACAGGGGCCAGACTATGGCTACACCTTC
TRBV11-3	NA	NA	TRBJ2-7	CASSLNGQSTSYEQYF	TGTGCCAGCAGCTTAAATGGGCAGTCTACCTCCTACGAGCAGTACTTC
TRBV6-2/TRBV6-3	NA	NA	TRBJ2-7	CASSYEGFMSYEQYF	TGTGCCAGCAGTTACGAGGGCTTTATGTCCTACGAGCAGTACTTC
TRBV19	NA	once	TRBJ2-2	CASMRGPGELFF	TGTGCCAGTATGAGGGGACCCGGGGAGCTGTTTTTT
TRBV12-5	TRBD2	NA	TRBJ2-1	CASGLVRLAGLPNSYNEQFF	TGTGCTAGTGGTTTGGTACGGTTAGCGGGGCTACCAAACTCCTACAATGAGCAGTTCTTC
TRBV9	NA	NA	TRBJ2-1	CASSVVAQVGANEQFF	TGTGCCAGCAGCGTAGTAGCCCAGGTAGGGGCCAATGAGCAGTTCTTC
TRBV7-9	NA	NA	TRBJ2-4	CASSLAVRAAKNIQYF	TGTGCCAGCAGCTTAGCTGTTCGGGCAGCCAAAAACATTCAGTACTTC
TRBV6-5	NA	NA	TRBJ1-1	CASSPIGEGNTEAFF	TGTGCCAGCAGTCCGATCGGGGAGGGGAACACTGAAGCTTTCTTT
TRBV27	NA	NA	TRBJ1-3	CASSLIQGPLYF	TGTGCCAGCAGTTTAATACAGGGTCCCCTATATTTT
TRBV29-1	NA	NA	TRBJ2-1	CSGYRARGGEQFF	TGCAGCGGGTACAGGGCCCGGGGAGGTGAGCAGTTCTTC
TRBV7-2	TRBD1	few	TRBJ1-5	CASSLQTGSNNQPQHF	TGTGCCAGCAGCCTTCAGACAGGGTCCAACAATCAGCCCCAGCATTTT
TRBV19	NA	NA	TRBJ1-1	CASLRGGNTEAFF	TGTGCCTCCTTGCGGGGAGGGAACACTGAAGCTTTCTTT
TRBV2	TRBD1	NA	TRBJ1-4	CASEQGALGEKLFF	TGTGCCAGCGAACAGGGGGCTCTCGGGGAAAAACTGTTTTTT
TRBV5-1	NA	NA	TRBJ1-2	CASSLDGGAYGYTF	TGCGCCAGCAGCTTGGATGGGGGAGCCTATGGCTACACCTTC
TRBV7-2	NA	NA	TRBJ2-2	CASSFYLDGGTGELFF	TGTGCCAGCAGCTTCTACCTCGATGGGGGTACCGGGGAGCTGTTTTTT
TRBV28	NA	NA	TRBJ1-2	CASSLAEANYGYTF	TGTGCCAGCAGTTTGGCAGAAGCTAACTATGGCTACACCTTC
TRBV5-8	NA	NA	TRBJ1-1	CASSLPEGGNTEAFF	TGTGCCAGCAGCTTGCCAGAGGGGGGTAACACTGAAGCTTTCTTT
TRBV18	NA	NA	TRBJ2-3	CASSPWTSTDTQYF	TGTGCCAGCTCTCCCTGGACTAGCACAGATACGCAGTATTTT
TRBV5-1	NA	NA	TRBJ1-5	CASSLWGGNQPQHF	TGCGCCAGCAGCTTGTGGGGAGGCAATCAGCCCCAGCATTTT
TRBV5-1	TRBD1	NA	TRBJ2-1	CASRRSPGQGDNEQFF	TGCGCCAGCAGACGGAGTCCGGGACAGGGAGACAATGAGCAGTTCTTC
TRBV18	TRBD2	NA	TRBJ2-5	CASSPPGGTRWQETQYF	TGTGCCAGCTCACCACCGGGGGGGACCCGTTGGCAAGAGACCCAGTACTTC
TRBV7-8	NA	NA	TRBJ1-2	CASSSRINYGYTF	TGTGCCAGCAGCTCCAGGATTAACTATGGCTACACCTTC
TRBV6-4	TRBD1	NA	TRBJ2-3	CASSDGTGGKAQYF	TGTGCCAGCAGTGACGGGACAGGGGGCAAAGCGCAGTATTTT
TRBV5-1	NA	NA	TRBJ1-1	CASSPGPNTEAFF	TGCGCCAGCAGCCCCGGGCCGAACACTGAAGCTTTCTTT
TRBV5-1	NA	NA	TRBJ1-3	CASSFTGTGNTIYF	TGCGCCAGCAGCTTCACAGGGACTGGAAACACCATATATTTT
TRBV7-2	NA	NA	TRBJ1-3	CASSMDMAGNTIYF	TGTGCCAGCAGCATGGACATGGCTGGAAACACCATATATTTT
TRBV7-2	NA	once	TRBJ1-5	CASSPLQGGAQPQHF	TGTGCCAGCAGCCCGCTACAGGGAGGCGCGCAGCCCCAGCATTTT
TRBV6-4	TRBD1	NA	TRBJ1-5	CASSGGGYRGLNQPQHF	TGTGCCAGCAGTGGAGGGGGCTACAGGGGTTTAAATCAGCCCCAGCATTTT
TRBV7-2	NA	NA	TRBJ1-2	CASSLAVSGGYTF	TGTGCCAGCAGCTTAGCGGTGTCCGGTGGCTACACCTTC
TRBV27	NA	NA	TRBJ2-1	CASSSDTYNEQFF	TGTGCCAGCAGTTCAGACACTTACAATGAGCAGTTCTTC
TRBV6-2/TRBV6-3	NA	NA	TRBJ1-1	CASSYSELMNTEAFF	TGTGCCAGCAGTTACTCGGAGCTAATGAACACTGAAGCTTTCTTT
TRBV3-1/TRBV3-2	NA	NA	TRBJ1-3	CASSRDASGNTIYF	TGTGCCAGCAGCCGTGACGCGTCTGGAAACACCATATATTTT
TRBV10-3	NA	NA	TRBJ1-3	CATRRESSGNTIYF	TGTGCCACTCGGCGGGAGAGCTCTGGAAACACCATATATTTT